This T cell receptor (beta chain) emerged from a study of blood T cell repertoires in COVID-19. Whole-study context: COVID-19 samples, acute and convalescent, were from the United States, Italy and Spain. Nucleic acid was either cDNA or gDNA, and it came from T cells, B-cell-depleted T cells, or PBMCs.

The V gene's germline CDR1 is WSHSY and CDR2 SAAADI. The V end lost 3 bases, the J end lost 7 bases, and 10 bases lay between the germline ends. This CDR3 is 13 amino acids long. Original analysis: Amplified reference gene primers provided the basis for estimating nucleated cell counts. TCRdb keeps only in-frame clones here, not all; method: immunoSEQ multiplex PCR. V, J and clone size derive from that table, while D and trimming were established from the DNA sequence. The sample includes approximately 110,000 clones, about 80% seen only once; the top ten take less than 20%. The rearrangement links TRBV10-2 to TRBJ2-1; D might be TRBD1 (6 bases). The origin of this receptor is a woman in her 70s with acute or convalescent COVID-19. The sample consisted of peripheral blood. The DNA of the CDR3 is TGCGCCAGCAGTGAATGGGGGCGGAATGAGCAGTTCTTC. Its protein product is CASSEWGRNEQFF.